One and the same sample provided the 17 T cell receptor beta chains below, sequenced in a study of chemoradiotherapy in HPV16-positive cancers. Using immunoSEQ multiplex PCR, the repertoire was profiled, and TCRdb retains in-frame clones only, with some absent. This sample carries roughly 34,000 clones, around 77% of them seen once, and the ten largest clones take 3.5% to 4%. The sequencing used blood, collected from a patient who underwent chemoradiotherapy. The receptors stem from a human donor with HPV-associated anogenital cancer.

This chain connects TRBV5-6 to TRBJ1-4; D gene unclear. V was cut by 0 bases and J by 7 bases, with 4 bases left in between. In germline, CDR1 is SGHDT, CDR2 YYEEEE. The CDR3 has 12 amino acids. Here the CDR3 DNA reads TGTGCCAGCAGCTTGGGGAGTGAAAAACTGTTTTTT. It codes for CASSLGSEKLFF. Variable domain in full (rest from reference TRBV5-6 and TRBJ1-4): DAGVTQSPTHLIKTRGQQVTLRCSPKSGHDTVSWYQQALGQGPQFIFQYYEEEERQRGNFPDRFSGHQFPNYSSELNVNALLLGDSALYLCASSLGSEKLFFGSGTQLSVL.

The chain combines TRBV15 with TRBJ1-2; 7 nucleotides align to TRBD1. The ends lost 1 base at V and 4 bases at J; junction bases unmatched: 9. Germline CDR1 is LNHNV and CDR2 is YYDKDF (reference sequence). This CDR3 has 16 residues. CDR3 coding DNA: TGTGCCACCAGCAGAGGAGAGGGGGCCTCAAGCTATGGCTACACCTTC. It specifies CATSRGEGASSYGYTF.

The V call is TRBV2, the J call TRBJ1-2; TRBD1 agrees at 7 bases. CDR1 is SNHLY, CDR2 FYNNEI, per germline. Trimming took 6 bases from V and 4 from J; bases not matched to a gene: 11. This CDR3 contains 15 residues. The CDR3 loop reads CASSQRDRFFYGYTF. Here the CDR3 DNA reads TGTGCCAGCAGCCAGAGGGACAGATTTTTCTATGGCTACACCTTC.

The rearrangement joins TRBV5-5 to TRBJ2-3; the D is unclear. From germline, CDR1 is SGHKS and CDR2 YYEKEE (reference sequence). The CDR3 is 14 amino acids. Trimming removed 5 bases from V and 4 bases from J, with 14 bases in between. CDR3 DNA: TGTGCCAGCAGACGGCCGGTCCTTTCAGATACGCAGTATTTT. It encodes CASRRPVLSDTQYF.

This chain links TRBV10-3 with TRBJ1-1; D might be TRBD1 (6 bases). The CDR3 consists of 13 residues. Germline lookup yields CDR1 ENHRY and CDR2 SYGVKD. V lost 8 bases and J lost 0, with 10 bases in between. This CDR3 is CAIGGPVNTEAFF. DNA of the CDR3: TGTGCCATCGGGGGCCCGGTGAACACTGAAGCTTTCTTT.

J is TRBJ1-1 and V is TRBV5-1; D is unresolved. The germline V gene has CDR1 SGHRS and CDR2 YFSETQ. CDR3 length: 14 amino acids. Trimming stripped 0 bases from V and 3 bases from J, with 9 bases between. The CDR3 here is CASSLGAKDTEAFF. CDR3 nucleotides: TGCGCCAGCAGCTTGGGGGCGAAGGACACTGAAGCTTTCTTT.

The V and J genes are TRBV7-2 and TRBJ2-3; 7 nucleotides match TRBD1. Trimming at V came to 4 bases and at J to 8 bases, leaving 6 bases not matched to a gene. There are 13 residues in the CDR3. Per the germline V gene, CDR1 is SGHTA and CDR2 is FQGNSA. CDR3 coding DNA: TGTGCCAGCAGCTACTACCGGGACAGTACGCAGTATTTT. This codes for CASSYYRDSTQYF.

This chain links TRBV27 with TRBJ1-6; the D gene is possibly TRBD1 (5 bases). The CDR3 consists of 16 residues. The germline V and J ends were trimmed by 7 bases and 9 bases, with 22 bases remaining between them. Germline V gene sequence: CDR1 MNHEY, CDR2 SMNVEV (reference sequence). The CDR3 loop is CASNTLGTSPASPLHF. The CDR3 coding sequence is TGTGCCAGCAACACACTCGGGACGTCGCCTGCTTCACCCCTCCACTTT.

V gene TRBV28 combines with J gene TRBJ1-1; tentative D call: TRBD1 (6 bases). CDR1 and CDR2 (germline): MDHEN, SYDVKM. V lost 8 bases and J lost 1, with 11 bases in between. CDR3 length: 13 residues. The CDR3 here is CASHRRGNTEAFF. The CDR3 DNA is TGTGCCAGCCACCGCAGGGGGAACACTGAAGCTTTCTTT.

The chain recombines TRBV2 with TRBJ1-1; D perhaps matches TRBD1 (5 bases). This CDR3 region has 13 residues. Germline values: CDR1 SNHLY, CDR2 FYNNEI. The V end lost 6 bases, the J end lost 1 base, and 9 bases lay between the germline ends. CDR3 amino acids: CASSRGANTEAFF. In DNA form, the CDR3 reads TGTGCCAGCAGCAGAGGGGCGAACACTGAAGCTTTCTTT. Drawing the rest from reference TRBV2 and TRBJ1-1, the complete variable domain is EPEVTQTPSHQVTQMGQEVILRCVPISNHLYFYWYRQILGQKVEFLVSFYNNEISEKSEIFDDQFSVERPDGSNFTLKIRSTKLEDSAMYFCASSRGANTEAFFGQGTRLTVV.

CDR3 amino acids: CASSLGRSGETQYF. CDR3 in DNA: TGTGCCAGCAGCTTGGGGCGCAGCGGGGAGACCCAGTACTTC. The chain carries TRBV5-4 and TRBJ2-5; maybe TRBD2 (6 bases). The CDR3 has 14 amino acids. Trimming stripped 0 bases from V and 5 bases from J, with 11 bases between. Germline assignment: CDR1 SGHNT and CDR2 YYREEE (reference sequence). Using reference TRBV5-4 and TRBJ2-5 for the parts outside the CDR3, the full variable domain is ETGVTQSPTHLIKTRGQQVTLRCSSQSGHNTVSWYQQALGQGPQFIFQYYREEENGRGNFPPRFSGLQFPNYSSELNVNALELDDSALYLCASSLGRSGETQYFGPGTRLLVL.

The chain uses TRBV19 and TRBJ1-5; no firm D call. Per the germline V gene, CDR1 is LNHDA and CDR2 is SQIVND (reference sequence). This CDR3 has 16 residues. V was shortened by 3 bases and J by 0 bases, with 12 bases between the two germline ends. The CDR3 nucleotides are TGTGCCAGTAGTATTCGCTACAGTTATAGCAATCAGCCCCAGCATTTT. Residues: CASSIRYSYSNQPQHF.

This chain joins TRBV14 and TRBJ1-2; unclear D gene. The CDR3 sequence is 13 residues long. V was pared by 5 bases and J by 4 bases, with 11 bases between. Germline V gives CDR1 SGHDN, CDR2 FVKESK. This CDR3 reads CASSFRGSYGYTF. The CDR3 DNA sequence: TGTGCCAGCAGCTTCCGTGGGTCCTATGGCTACACCTTC.

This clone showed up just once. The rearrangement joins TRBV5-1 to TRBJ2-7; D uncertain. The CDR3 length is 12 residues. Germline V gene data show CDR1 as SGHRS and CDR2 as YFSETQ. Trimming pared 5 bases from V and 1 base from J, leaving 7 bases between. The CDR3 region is CASRSQSYEQYF. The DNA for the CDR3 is TGCGCCAGCAGGTCCCAGTCCTACGAGCAGTACTTC.

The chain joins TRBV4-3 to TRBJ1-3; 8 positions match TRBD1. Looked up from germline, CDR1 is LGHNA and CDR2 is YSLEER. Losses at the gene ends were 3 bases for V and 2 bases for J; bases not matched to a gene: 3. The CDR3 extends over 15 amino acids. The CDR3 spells CASSQDRAAGNTIYF. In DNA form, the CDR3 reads TGCGCCAGCAGCCAGGACAGGGCAGCTGGAAACACCATATATTTT.

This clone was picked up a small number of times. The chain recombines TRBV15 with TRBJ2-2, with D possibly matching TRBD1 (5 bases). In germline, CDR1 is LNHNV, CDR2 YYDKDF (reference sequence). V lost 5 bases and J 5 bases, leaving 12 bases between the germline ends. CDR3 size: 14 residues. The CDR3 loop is CATSGDRGTGELFF. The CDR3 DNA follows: TGTGCCACCAGCGGGGATAGGGGAACCGGGGAGCTGTTTTTT. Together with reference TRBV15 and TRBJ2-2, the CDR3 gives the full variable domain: DAMVIQNPRYQVTQFGKPVTLSCSQTLNHNVMYWYQQKSSQAPKLLFHYYDKDFNNEADTPDNFQSRRPNTSFCFLDIRSPGLGDTAMYLCATSGDRGTGELFFGEGSRLTVL.

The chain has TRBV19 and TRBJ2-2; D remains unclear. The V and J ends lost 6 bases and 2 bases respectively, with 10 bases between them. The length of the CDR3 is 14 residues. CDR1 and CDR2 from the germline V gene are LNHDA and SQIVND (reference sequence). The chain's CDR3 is CASRVSSNTGELFF. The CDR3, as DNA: TGTGCCAGTAGGGTGAGCTCTAACACCGGGGAGCTGTTTTTT. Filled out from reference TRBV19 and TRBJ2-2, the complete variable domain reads DGGITQSPKYLFRKEGQNVTLSCEQNLNHDAMYWYRQDPGQGLRLIYYSQIVNDFQKGDIAEGYSVSREKKESFPLTVTSAQKNPTAFYLCASRVSSNTGELFFGEGSRLTVL.